A selection of T cell receptor beta chains follows, all from one sample in a study of T cell responses to AZD1222 COVID-19 vaccine. Measured with immunoSEQ multiplex PCR; TCRdb has only the in-frame clones, and not every one. Of some 130,000 clones in the sample, over 85% were seen once. The input for sequencing was peripheral blood, taken on day 0 of AZD1222 vaccination. The receptor source for this set is an adult in good health. The CDR3 runs from the conserved cysteine through the conserved F or W. Each record gives: CDR3 length, D gene, V gene, J gene, clone size, CDR3 protein, CDR3 DNA. A D gene is named only where the DNA matches it firmly. Not all rows give a size; the values are once, few, many and, for expanded clones, a class.

>14|TRBD1|TRBV9|TRBJ2-4|NA
CASSPRQGLNIQYF
TGTGCCAGCAGCCCACGACAGGGTTTGAACATTCAGTACTTC
>16|NA|TRBV7-8|TRBJ2-4|NA
CASSPPWLRGKNIQYF
TGTGCCAGCAGCCCACCCTGGCTGCGGGGCAAAAACATTCAGTACTTC
>13|NA|TRBV6-5|TRBJ2-1|NA
CASSYLGWDEQFF
TGTGCCAGCAGTTACCTAGGGTGGGATGAGCAGTTCTTC
>17|TRBD2|TRBV6-2/TRBV6-3|TRBJ2-5|once
CASSWLKSGGYQETQYF
TGTGCCAGCAGTTGGTTAAAGAGCGGGGGGTACCAAGAGACCCAGTACTTC
>13|NA|TRBV16|TRBJ1-2|NA
CASSPGGLYGYTF
TGTGCCAGCAGCCCTGGGGGACTCTATGGCTACACCTTC
>15|NA|TRBV27|TRBJ2-7|NA
CASLGWGAGGGEQYF
TGTGCCAGCCTTGGGTGGGGAGCCGGTGGTGGCGAGCAGTACTTC
>11|NA|TRBV28|TRBJ2-7|once
CASMGGREQYF
TGTGCCAGCATGGGAGGACGCGAGCAGTACTTC
>15|TRBD1|TRBV5-1|TRBJ2-2|NA
CASSLGPDRGRELFF
TGCGCCAGCAGCTTGGGACCTGACAGGGGAAGGGAGCTGTTTTTT
>15|NA|TRBV7-8|TRBJ1-4|NA
CASSTRRSTNEKLFF
TGTGCCAGCAGCACCCGCAGGTCAACTAATGAAAAACTGTTTTTT
>12|NA|TRBV5-6|TRBJ2-7|NA
CASRGGGYEQYF
TGTGCCAGCAGGGGAGGGGGCTACGAGCAGTACTTC
>13|TRBD1|TRBV30|TRBJ1-5|NA
CAWRQGVGQPQHF
TGTGCCTGGAGACAGGGGGTAGGGCAGCCCCAGCATTTT
>14|TRBD1|TRBV9|TRBJ1-2|NA
CASSVHQQGGGYTF
TGTGCCAGCAGCGTACACCAGCAGGGGGGCGGCTACACCTTC
>13|NA|TRBV30|TRBJ1-2|NA
CAWSERTSNGYTF
TGTGCCTGGAGTGAAAGAACCTCTAATGGCTACACCTTC
>14|TRBD2|TRBV28|TRBJ2-4|NA
CASSLTSGRNIQYF
TGTGCCAGCAGTTTAACTAGCGGGAGAAACATTCAGTACTTC
>16|TRBD1|TRBV19|TRBJ2-2|NA
CASSSWDRVDTGELFF
TGTGCCAGTAGTTCGTGGGACAGGGTGGATACCGGGGAGCTGTTTTTT
>15|NA|TRBV27|TRBJ1-6|NA
CASSPPRGYNSPLHF
TGTGCCAGCAGTCCCCCCCGAGGTTATAATTCACCCCTCCACTTT
>17|NA|TRBV28|TRBJ1-6|NA
CASSHRDQSSYNSPLHF
TGTGCCAGCAGCCACAGGGACCAGAGCTCCTATAATTCACCCCTCCACTTT
>15|TRBD2|TRBV5-1|TRBJ2-1|NA
CASSPLLAGGDEQFF
TGCGCCAGCAGCCCCTTACTAGCGGGGGGCGATGAGCAGTTCTTC